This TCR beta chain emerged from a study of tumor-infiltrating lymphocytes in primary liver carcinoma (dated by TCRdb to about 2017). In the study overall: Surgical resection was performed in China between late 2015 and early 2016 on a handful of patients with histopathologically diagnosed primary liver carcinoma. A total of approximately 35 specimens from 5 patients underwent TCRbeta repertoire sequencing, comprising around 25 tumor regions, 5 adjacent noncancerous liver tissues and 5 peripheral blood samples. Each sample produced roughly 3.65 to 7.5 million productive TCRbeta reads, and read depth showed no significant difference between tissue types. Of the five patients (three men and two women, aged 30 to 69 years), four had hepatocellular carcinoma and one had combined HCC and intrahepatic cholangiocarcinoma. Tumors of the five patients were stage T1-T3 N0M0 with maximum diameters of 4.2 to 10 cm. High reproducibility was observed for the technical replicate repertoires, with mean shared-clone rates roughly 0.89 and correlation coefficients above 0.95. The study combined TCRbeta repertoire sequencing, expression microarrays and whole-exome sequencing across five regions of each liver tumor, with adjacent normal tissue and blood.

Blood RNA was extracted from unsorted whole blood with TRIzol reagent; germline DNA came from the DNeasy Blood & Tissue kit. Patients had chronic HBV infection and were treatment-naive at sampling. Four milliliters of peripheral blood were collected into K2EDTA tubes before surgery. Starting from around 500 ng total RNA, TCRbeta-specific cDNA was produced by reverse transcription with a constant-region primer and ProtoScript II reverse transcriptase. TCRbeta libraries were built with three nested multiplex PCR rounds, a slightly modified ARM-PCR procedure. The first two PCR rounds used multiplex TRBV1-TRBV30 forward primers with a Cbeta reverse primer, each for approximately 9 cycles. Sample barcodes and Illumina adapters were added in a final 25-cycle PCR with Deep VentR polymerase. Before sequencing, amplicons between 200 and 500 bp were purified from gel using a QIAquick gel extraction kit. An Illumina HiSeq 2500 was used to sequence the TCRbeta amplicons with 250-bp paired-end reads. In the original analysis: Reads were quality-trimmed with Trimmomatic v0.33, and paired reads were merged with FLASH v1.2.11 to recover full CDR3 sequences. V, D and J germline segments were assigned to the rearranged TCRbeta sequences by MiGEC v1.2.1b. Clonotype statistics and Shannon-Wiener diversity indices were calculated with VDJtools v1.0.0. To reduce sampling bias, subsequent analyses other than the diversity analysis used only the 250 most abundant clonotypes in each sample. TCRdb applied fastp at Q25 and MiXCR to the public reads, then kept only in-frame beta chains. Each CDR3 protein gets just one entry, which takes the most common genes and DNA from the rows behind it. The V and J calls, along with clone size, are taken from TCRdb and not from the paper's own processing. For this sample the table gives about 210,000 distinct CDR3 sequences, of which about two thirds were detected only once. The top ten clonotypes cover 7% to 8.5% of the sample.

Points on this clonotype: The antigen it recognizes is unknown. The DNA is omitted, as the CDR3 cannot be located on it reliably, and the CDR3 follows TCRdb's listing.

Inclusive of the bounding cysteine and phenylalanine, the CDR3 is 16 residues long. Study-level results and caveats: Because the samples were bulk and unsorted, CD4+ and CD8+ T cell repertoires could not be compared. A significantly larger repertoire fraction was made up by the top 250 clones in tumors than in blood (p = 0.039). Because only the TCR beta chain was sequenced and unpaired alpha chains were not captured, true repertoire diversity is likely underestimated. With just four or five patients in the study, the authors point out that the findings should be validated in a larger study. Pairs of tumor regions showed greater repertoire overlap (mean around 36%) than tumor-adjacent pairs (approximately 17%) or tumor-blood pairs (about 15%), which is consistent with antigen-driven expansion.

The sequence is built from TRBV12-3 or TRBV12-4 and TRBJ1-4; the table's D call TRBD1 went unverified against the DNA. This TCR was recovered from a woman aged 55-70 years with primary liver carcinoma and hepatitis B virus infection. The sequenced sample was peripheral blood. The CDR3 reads CASSFGQGTPGEKPFF.